The sequence of this TCR beta chain was determined in a study of T cell clonotyping in hematopoietic cell transplantation. Recipients were bled about 28 days pretransplant and at posttransplant days 30, 100, 180. The data were produced by immunoSEQ multiplex PCR, yet TCRdb's version contains in-frame clones alone and is incomplete. The data contain about 11,000 clones, about 89% of them singletons. The CDR3 contains 16 residues. CDR1 is MGHDK and CDR2 is SYGVNS in the germline V gene. Deletions cut 6 bases from V and 0 bases from J, with 17 bases between. Findings of the study overall: Recipient TCR diversity dropped after transplant; expanded clonotypes rose from day 30 to 180.

The sample holds one count of this clone. Its target is unknown. Sequences were derived from PBMCs, sampled 180 days after allogeneic stem cell transplant. This TCR was recovered from a male patient in his sixties or seventies who had an allogeneic stem cell transplant from an unrelated donor, so the T cells may come from the graft donor. Some clones in this sample may be carry-over from other donors' samples. The genes are TRBV25-1 and TRBJ1-1; D unclear. DNA of the CDR3: TGTGCCAGCAGGTCCATCAACCTGGGAATGAACACTGAAGCTTTCTTT. The encoded protein is CASRSINLGMNTEAFF.